This entry lists 23 T cell receptor beta chains sequenced from one sample in a study of blood T cell repertoires in COVID-19. TCRdb's table, derived via immunoSEQ multiplex PCR, lists solely in-frame clones and lacks some. The table has about 170,000 clones, roughly 90% seen once. What was sequenced was peripheral blood. The receptors originated from a man under 40 with COVID-19, enrolled during active disease.

This sequence joins TRBV7-3 and TRBJ1-1; possibly TRBD1 for D (5 bases). This CDR3 comprises 14 residues. From germline, CDR1 is SGHTA and CDR2 FQGTGA. V shed 1 base and J shed 4 bases, with 10 bases lying between them. The DNA of the CDR3 is TGTGCCAGCAGCTTAATGGCGGGGCCCACTGAAGCTTTCTTT. This codes for CASSLMAGPTEAFF.

DNA of the CDR3: TGTGCCATCAGAGGGACTAGCGGGAGGGCCTTTAGTAGTGGCGAGCAGTACTTC. The encoded protein is CAIRGTSGRAFSSGEQYF. The genes are TRBV10-3 and TRBJ2-7; 16 nucleotides align to TRBD2. CDR1 ENHRY and CDR2 SYGVKD come from the germline V gene. The CDR3 loop spans 18 amino acids. J was trimmed by 6 bases and V by 6 bases; bases with no gene match: 14.

This clone was detected only once. The chain recombines TRBV7-3 with TRBJ2-2; 10 bases align to TRBD1. Trimming took 2 bases from V and 6 from J; bases not matched to a gene: 6. This CDR3 comprises 16 residues. The V gene's germline CDR1 is SGHTA and CDR2 FQGTGA. The CDR3 DNA follows: TGTGCCAGCAGCTTACCGGGACAGGGGATGGCCGGGGAGCTGTTTTTT. This sequence encodes CASSLPGQGMAGELFF.

This clone was counted once. The genes are TRBV6-4 and TRBJ1-5, with 10 bases identical to TRBD1. CDR3 length equals 16 residues. Germline V lookup: CDR1 MRHNA, CDR2 SNTAGT. The V gene end was trimmed by 2 bases and the J gene end by 4 bases; junction bases not matched to a gene: 5. The CDR3 DNA reads as TGTGCCAGCAGTGACCCCCGGGACAGGGGAAATCAGCCCCAGCATTTT. Its translation is CASSDPRDRGNQPQHF.

The genes are TRBV28 and TRBJ1-2, with TRBD1 matching 8 bases. V was pared by 2 bases and J by 7 bases, with 3 bases of the junction left unmatched. Per the germline V gene, CDR1 is MDHEN and CDR2 is SYDVKM. The CDR3 totals 13 residues. CDR3 coding DNA: TGTGCCAGCAGTTTACAGGGGGCTTTTGGCTACACCTTC. Protein: CASSLQGAFGYTF.

Turning to this clone: Other nucleotide sequences in the sample specify the same CDR3. The chain recombines TRBV5-1 with TRBJ2-7; TRBD2 matches at 7 bases. The CDR3 is 15 amino acids. With V trimmed by 0 bases and J by 2 bases, 5 bases remained unmatched. Germline V gene lookup returns CDR1 SGHRS and CDR2 YFSETQ. The CDR3 loop is CASSLGAGVPYEQYF. CDR3 in DNA: TGCGCCAGCAGCTTGGGGGCGGGAGTCCCCTACGAGCAGTACTTC.

This chain's CDR3 is CASSYSGGGGYTF. In nucleotides, the CDR3 is TGTGCCAGCAGTTACTCAGGGGGCGGTGGCTACACCTTC. V and J are TRBV6-2 or TRBV6-3 and TRBJ1-2; 7 bases line up with TRBD1. V shed 0 bases and J 7 bases; nucleotides not matched to a gene: 2. From germline, CDR1 is MNHEY and CDR2 SVGEGT. The CDR3 is made up of 13 amino acids.

The chain joins TRBV3-1 (or the pseudogene TRBV3-2) to TRBJ2-2; 8 bases align to TRBD2. Germline lookup yields CDR1 LGHDT and CDR2 YNNKEL (reference sequence). This CDR3 has 14 residues. The J segment lost 6 bases and the V segment lost 5 bases, leaving 5 bases of the junction unmatched. The CDR3 DNA reads as TGTGCCAGCAGCACGGGAGGGGATGCCGGGGAGCTGTTTTTT. Its protein is CASSTGGDAGELFF.

The V call is TRBV29-1, the J call TRBJ2-3; 12 bases map to TRBD2. Losses at the gene ends were 8 bases for V and 5 bases for J; bases not matched to a gene: 8. This CDR3 comprises 14 residues. Per the germline V gene, CDR1 is SQVTM and CDR2 is ANQGSEA. CDR3 residues: CSISLAGGIDTQYF. The CDR3 nucleotides are TGCAGCATAAGCCTAGCGGGGGGGATAGATACGCAGTATTTT.

This clone was seen more than once but under ten times. The gene calls are TRBV19 and TRBJ1-3; possible D gene TRBD1, 5 bases. Germline V CDR1 and CDR2: LNHDA, SQIVND (reference sequence). V lost 5 bases and J lost 0, with 14 bases in between. The CDR3 is made up of 16 amino acids. The CDR3 bases are TGTGCCAGTAGTGCTGGCTGGGGGGGCTCTGGAAACACCATATATTTT. Protein: CASSAGWGGSGNTIYF.

This chain joins TRBV7-3 and TRBJ2-1; 9 bases line up with TRBD1. The CDR3 is 14 amino acids. The V and J ends lost 5 bases and 5 bases, in that order; junction bases with no gene match: 4. CDR1 SGHTA and CDR2 FQGTGA come from the germline V gene. CDR3 coding DNA: TGTGCCAGCAGCCCAAGGACAGGGGACAATGAGCAGTTCTTC. It yields the protein CASSPRTGDNEQFF.

The V and J genes are TRBV5-1 and TRBJ2-3; 11 bases match TRBD2. Germline V gene sequence: CDR1 SGHRS, CDR2 YFSETQ. This CDR3 is built from 16 residues. With 4 bases clipped from V and 3 bases from J, the junction kept 7 bases outside the gene matches. The CDR3 bases are TGCGCCAGCAGCGTTAGCTCTAGCGGGAGGACAGATACGCAGTATTTT. Amino acid sequence: CASSVSSSGRTDTQYF. The complete variable domain, with remaining parts taken from reference TRBV5-1 and TRBJ2-3, reads KAGVTQTPRYLIKTRGQQVTLSCSPISGHRSVSWYQQTPGQGLQFLFEYFSETQRNKGNFPGRFSGRQFSNSRSEMNVSTLELGDSALYLCASSVSSSGRTDTQYFGPGTRLTVL.

The chain recombines TRBV2 with TRBJ1-1; D unresolved. Germline V gene sequence: CDR1 SNHLY, CDR2 FYNNEI. The CDR3 has 14 amino acids. V gave up 4 bases and J gave up 3 bases, with 12 bases separating them. The CDR3, as DNA: TGTGCCAGCAGTGTAAGGAGAATGGACACTGAAGCTTTCTTT. Translated, it gives CASSVRRMDTEAFF.

V and J are TRBV3-1 (or the pseudogene TRBV3-2) and TRBJ1-3, with D hard to call. Germline lookup yields CDR1 LGHDT and CDR2 YNNKEL (reference sequence). CDR3 length: 15 residues. V shed 0 bases and J shed 4 bases, with 10 bases lying between them. The CDR3 is CASSQEDGSGNTIYF. DNA of the CDR3: TGTGCCAGCAGCCAAGAAGACGGGAGCGGAAACACCATATATTTT.

V and J are TRBV7-8 and TRBJ1-4; 11 positions match TRBD1. The CDR3 loop spans 15 amino acids. Germline lookup yields CDR1 SGHVS and CDR2 FQNEAQ. V trimming: 5 bases; J trimming: 9 bases; junction bases outside the gene matches: 8. The CDR3 DNA is TGTGCCAGCAGCGACGGACAGGGGGCTAGTAAAAAACTGTTTTTT. Residues: CASSDGQGASKKLFF.

The chain has TRBV12-3 or TRBV12-4 and TRBJ1-4; D is unresolved. Trimming took 7 bases from V and 6 from J, leaving 9 bases between them. The CDR3 is made up of 12 amino acids. CDR3 sequence (DNA): TGTGCCAGCACCAGTGGTTATGAAAAACTGTTTTTT. This codes for CASTSGYEKLFF.

The V call is TRBV18, the J call TRBJ2-1; TRBD1 matches 8 bases. J lost 10 bases, V lost 0 bases, and 26 bases had no gene match. CDR1 KGHSH and CDR2 LQKENI come from the germline V gene. The CDR3 runs 21 residues. The DNA for the CDR3 is TGTGCCAGCTCACCACCGTTTGGAGGACAGGGCGCCCTCTTTACAGGGTCGGAGCAGTTCTTC. Amino acid sequence: CASSPPFGGQGALFTGSEQFF.

The CDR3 reads CASSSGTLTDYGYTF. DNA for the CDR3: TGTGCCAGCTCATCCGGGACATTAACCGACTATGGCTACACCTTC. This sequence joins TRBV27 and TRBJ1-2; tentative D call: TRBD1 (6 bases). This CDR3 is built from 15 residues. The V end lost 8 bases, the J end lost 3 bases, and 19 bases lay between the germline ends. The V gene's germline CDR1 is MNHEY and CDR2 SMNVEV (reference sequence).

The CDR3 DNA reads as TGTGCCAGCAGTGCCGGGACAGGTGACTCTGGGGCCAACGTCCTGACTTTC. Its protein is CASSAGTGDSGANVLTF. The rearrangement joins TRBV7-9 to TRBJ2-6; 8 bases line up with TRBD1. The V gene's germline CDR1 is SEHNR and CDR2 FQNEAQ (reference sequence). This CDR3 region has 17 residues. The ends lost 6 bases at V and 0 bases at J; junction bases unmatched: 7.

The chain is built from TRBV6-2 or TRBV6-3 and TRBJ1-1; 8 bases are shared with TRBD1. Germline lookup yields CDR1 MNHEY and CDR2 SVGEGT. Unmatched junction bases numbered 14, after V lost 2 bases and J lost 0 bases. The CDR3 sequence is 19 residues long. The CDR3 DNA reads as TGTGCCAGCAGTTACCCTGACAGGGGAATTTCGGCTATGAACACTGAAGCTTTCTTT. Its translation is CASSYPDRGISAMNTEAFF.

The chain employs TRBV7-9 and TRBJ2-1, with 7 bases lining up with TRBD1. This CDR3 comprises 17 residues. The V and J ends lost 5 bases and 3 bases, in that order; junction bases with no gene match: 13. Germline V gene lookup returns CDR1 SEHNR and CDR2 FQNEAQ (reference sequence). CDR3 sequence: CASSPRTGTVGYNEQFF. CDR3 in DNA: TGTGCCAGCAGCCCCCGCACCGGGACAGTGGGCTACAATGAGCAGTTCTTC.

The chain's CDR3 is CASSLAMGLIYEQYF. DNA of the CDR3: TGCGCCAGCAGCTTGGCGATGGGGCTGATCTACGAGCAGTACTTC. The J gene is TRBJ2-7, the V gene TRBV5-1, with D tentatively TRBD1 (5 bases). CDR1 and CDR2 (germline): SGHRS, YFSETQ. This CDR3 has 15 residues. V was pared by 0 bases and J by 3 bases, with 13 bases between. Complete variable domain (other parts from reference TRBV5-1 and TRBJ2-7): KAGVTQTPRYLIKTRGQQVTLSCSPISGHRSVSWYQQTPGQGLQFLFEYFSETQRNKGNFPGRFSGRQFSNSRSEMNVSTLELGDSALYLCASSLAMGLIYEQYFGPGTRLTVT.

The chain recombines TRBV5-8 with TRBJ1-2; D remains unclear. Trimming stripped 4 bases from V and 8 bases from J, with 21 bases between. This CDR3 region has 15 residues. CDR1 is SGHTS, CDR2 YDEGEE, per germline. CDR3 in amino acids: CASSPVPGSRYGYTF. The CDR3 DNA is TGTGCCAGCAGCCCCGTCCCCGGGAGTAGATACGGCTACACCTTC.